Presented here are 16 T cell receptor beta chains from one specimen sequenced in a study of T cell responses to AZD1222 COVID-19 vaccine. Clones were read by immunoSEQ multiplex PCR, and TCRdb kept only the in-frame ones, dropping some. This table holds 170,000 or so clones, roughly 87% found once. The sequencing here drew on peripheral blood, taken on day 0 of AZD1222 vaccination. These receptors all stem from an adult in good health.

This sequence joins TRBV19 and TRBJ1-1; D not resolved. There are 11 residues in the CDR3. Deletions cut 7 bases from V and 4 bases from J, with 7 bases between. Germline CDR1 is LNHDA and CDR2 is SQIVND (reference sequence). The CDR3, as DNA: TGTGCCAGTAAAGGGAGCACTGAAGCTTTCTTT. This translates into CASKGSTEAFF.

The chain employs TRBV12-5 and TRBJ2-2; D call uncertain. V was shortened by 2 bases and J by 0 bases, with 7 bases between the two germline ends. CDR3 length: 15 residues. Germline lookup yields CDR1 LGHNT and CDR2 FRNRAP. CDR3 DNA sequence: TGTGCTAGTGGTTTGTGGCAAGCGAACACCGGGGAGCTGTTTTTT. Protein product: CASGLWQANTGELFF.

J is TRBJ1-3 and V is TRBV11-2, with D possibly TRBD1 on 5 matching bases. V dropped 3 bases and J dropped 4 bases, with 10 bases sitting between them. The CDR3 totals 14 residues. Germline V gene lookup returns CDR1 SGHAT and CDR2 FQNNGV. The chain's CDR3 is CASSFAGRGNTIYF. The CDR3 region has the DNA TGTGCCAGCAGCTTCGCAGGGAGGGGAAACACCATATATTTT.

The rearrangement uses TRBV5-1 and TRBJ2-5; D may match TRBD1 or TRBD2 (5 bases each). This CDR3 has 15 residues. V was trimmed by 1 base and J by 5 bases, leaving 15 bases between them. CDR1 is SGHRS, CDR2 YFSETQ, per germline. This chain's CDR3 is CASSLSGTKGETQYF. The CDR3 DNA sequence: TGCGCCAGCAGCTTGAGCGGAACAAAGGGGGAGACCCAGTACTTC.

This chain joins TRBV18 and TRBJ2-7; 10 bases agree with TRBD2. V lost 4 bases, J lost 4 bases, and 7 bases stayed unmatched. Per the germline V gene, CDR1 is KGHSH and CDR2 is LQKENI. CDR3 size: 15 residues. In DNA, the CDR3 is TGTGCCAGCTCACAGAGTAGCGGGAGGTCGTACGAGCAGTACTTC. It translates to CASSQSSGRSYEQYF. Complete variable domain (other parts from reference TRBV18 and TRBJ2-7): NAGVMQNPRHLVRRRGQEARLRCSPMKGHSHVYWYRQLPEEGLKFMVYLQKENIIDESGMPKERFSAEFPKEGPSILRIQQVVRGDSAAYFCASSQSSGRSYEQYFGPGTRLTVT.

The CDR3 DNA sequence: TGTGCCAGCAGCTTGCGGTCCTCTGACACAAACACCGGGGAGCTGTTTTTT. Protein product: CASSLRSSDTNTGELFF. This chain joins TRBV7-6 and TRBJ2-2; no definite D call. This CDR3 is built from 17 residues. Deletions cut 3 bases from V and 2 bases from J, with 16 bases between. Per the germline V gene, CDR1 is SGHVS and CDR2 is FNYEAQ.

The V gene is TRBV6-5, the J gene TRBJ2-7, with D unclear. The CDR3 covers 11 residues. Per the germline V gene, CDR1 is MNHEY and CDR2 is SVGAGI. V gave up 4 bases and J gave up 3 bases, with 4 bases separating them. Here the CDR3 reads CASSSLYEQYF. The CDR3 nucleotides read TGTGCCAGCAGTTCCCTCTACGAGCAGTACTTC.

J is TRBJ2-5 and V is TRBV11-3; D remains unclear. The ends were cut back, 5 bases at V and 3 bases at J, with 7 bases in the middle. Germline V gene data show CDR1 as SGHNT and CDR2 as YENEEA. CDR3 size: 12 residues. The CDR3 DNA sequence: TGTGCCAGCAGCCGATCAAAAGAGACCCAGTACTTC. It codes for CASSRSKETQYF.

This sequence joins TRBV28 and TRBJ2-5; D is possibly TRBD2 (5 bases). Germline assignment: CDR1 MDHEN and CDR2 SYDVKM. V was trimmed by 5 bases and J by 4 bases, leaving 17 bases between them. The CDR3 contains 15 residues. The DNA for the CDR3 is TGTGCCAGCAGTGCATTGGGGAGTCCGCGAGAGACCCAGTACTTC. As protein: CASSALGSPRETQYF. Variable domain in full (rest from reference TRBV28 and TRBJ2-5): DVKVTQSSRYLVKRTGEKVFLECVQDMDHENMFWYRQDPGLGLRLIYFSYDVKMKEKGDIPEGYSVSREKKERFSLILESASTNQTSMYLCASSALGSPRETQYFGPGTRLLVL.

The chain links TRBV5-1 to TRBJ2-7; D uncertain. The CDR3 has 14 amino acids. Trimming cost V 1 base and J 7 bases, with 15 bases left between them. Germline V CDR1 and CDR2: SGHRS, YFSETQ. The CDR3 protein is CASSLSLEMGEQYF. The CDR3 DNA is TGCGCCAGCAGCTTGTCTCTGGAAATGGGTGAGCAGTACTTC.

The gene calls are TRBV5-1 and TRBJ1-3, with D unclear. Deletions cut 0 bases from V and 2 bases from J, with 12 bases between. The CDR3 has 16 amino acids. Germline CDR1 and CDR2: SGHRS and YFSETQ. The CDR3 loop is CASSLGSQSAGNTIYF. The DNA of the CDR3 is TGCGCCAGCAGCTTGGGGTCCCAGAGCGCTGGAAACACCATATATTTT.

The genes are TRBV5-1 and TRBJ2-1; D uncertain. V was shortened by 3 bases and J by 4 bases, with 17 bases between the two germline ends. Germline V gives CDR1 SGHRS, CDR2 YFSETQ. The CDR3 is 16 amino acids. In nucleotides, the CDR3 is TGCGCCAGCAGCTACTTGCCGGGCGGCCAATACAATGAGCAGTTCTTC. This codes for CASSYLPGGQYNEQFF.

This clone was counted a few times. The J gene is TRBJ2-5, the V gene TRBV11-2; D gene uncertain. The ends were cut back, 1 base at V and 4 bases at J, with 10 bases in the middle. Germline V gene lookup returns CDR1 SGHAT and CDR2 FQNNGV. The CDR3 extends over 14 amino acids. This chain's CDR3 is CASSLVWQSETQYF. The CDR3 DNA sequence: TGTGCCAGCAGCTTAGTATGGCAGTCAGAGACCCAGTACTTC.

V and J are TRBV6-4 and TRBJ1-1, with unresolved D. The CDR3 covers 14 residues. Germline V gene sequence: CDR1 MRHNA, CDR2 SNTAGT. V was shortened by 5 bases and J by 0 bases, with 10 bases between the two germline ends. The chain's CDR3 is CASSQQHLNTEAFF. In DNA, the CDR3 is TGTGCCAGCAGTCAACAGCATTTGAACACTGAAGCTTTCTTT.

The J gene is TRBJ1-6, the V gene TRBV30; no clear D gene. Germline CDR1 GTSNPN, CDR2 SVGIG (reference sequence). This CDR3 is built from 15 residues. Trimming pared 0 bases from V and 7 bases from J, leaving 13 bases between. The DNA for the CDR3 is TGTGCCTGGAGTGTTGCCGGGATCCGGAATTCACCCCTCCACTTT. It codes for CAWSVAGIRNSPLHF.

The rearrangement joins TRBV5-5 to TRBJ2-7; 7 nucleotides line up with TRBD1. The CDR3 runs to 14 residues. V trimming: 7 bases; J trimming: 5 bases; junction bases outside the gene matches: 12. CDR1 and CDR2 (germline): SGHKS, YYEKEE (reference sequence). The CDR3 here is CASRPGGFGHEQYF. CDR3 DNA: TGTGCCAGCCGCCCAGGGGGTTTCGGTCACGAGCAGTACTTC.